This TCR beta chain was retrieved from a study of T cell changes during pregnancy in multiple sclerosis. TCRdb keeps only in-frame clones here, not all; method: immunoSEQ multiplex PCR. Altogether fewer than 40,000 clones are present, approximately 90% being singletons, with the ten largest covering approximately 0.81%. V was shortened by 6 bases and J by 1 base, with 12 bases between the two germline ends. The CDR3 covers 14 residues. Germline V gene lookup returns CDR1 MNHNS and CDR2 SASEGT. Material: CD4+ T cells from peripheral blood mononuclear cells, obtained in the third trimester of pregnancy. The V and J genes are TRBV6-1 and TRBJ1-2; D is undetermined. The TCR comes from a female donor with multiple sclerosis, enrolled in a pregnancy study. The CDR3 protein is CASRGSPFNYGYTF. Written as DNA, the CDR3 is TGTGCCAGCAGAGGGAGCCCTTTTAACTATGGCTACACCTTC.